This T cell receptor beta chain was documented in a study of blood T cell repertoires in COVID-19 (TCRdb year 2020). Background on the whole study: The collaborator samples originated in the United States, Italy and Spain and spanned the acute and convalescent phases of COVID-19. Samples came from the ongoing ImmuneRACE study (first 160 participants) plus 1,254 subjects from 6 global collaborators. The prospective study material was composed of cDNA or gDNA derived from T cells, B-cell-depleted T cells, or PBMCs. A freely available public database, intended as a resource for researchers studying the immune response to SARS-CoV-2, is where the repertoires were released. Deeply sampled blood TCRbeta repertoires from subjects exposed to, actively infected with, or recovered from COVID-19 were included in the dataset. A de-identified subject ID, COVID-19 status, age in years and sex were almost always included in the sample metadata. Where available, HLA class I and class II types were taken from metadata supplied by the sample provider and were not determined by assay-based typing. Broad study findings and their caveats: Clinical and demographic metadata were provided uncurated, with the amount varying by source and participant.

A second Seattle source provided samples from volunteer blood donors who had recovered from COVID-19. The collaborating institutions used their own protocols to collect whole blood in K2EDTA tubes. For TCRbeta analysis, collaborator samples were shipped as frozen whole blood, as isolated PBMCs, or as DNA extracted from either sample type. For CDR1 and CDR2, the germline V gene (reference sequence) lists PRHDT and FYEKMQ. The junction shows trimming of 5 bases on V and 0 bases on J, plus 8 bases between the germline ends. The CDR3 measures 14 amino acids from cysteine to phenylalanine. The only DNA kept is the CDR3, 42 bases in frame from the first base. For this clone: The specificity of this receptor is unknown. Per-base quality was not reported, and no clone a single base away is much larger than it.

The immunoSEQ Assay, a bias-controlled multiplex PCR, was used to amplify TCRbeta CDR3 regions from genomic DNA. As for how the authors treated the data: Nucleated cell counts per sample were estimated from amplification of reference gene primers within the assay. To quantify the absolute abundance of each unique TCRbeta CDR3 rearrangement, sequence reads were collapsed and filtered. For each sample, productive Simpson clonality was calculated by taking the square root of Simpson's diversity index across productive rearrangements. This is the immuneACCESS table as TCRdb keeps it, with only in-frame sequences that have V and J called. A part of the clones is gone; compared with another copy, unresolved V genes explain less than half, and the rest is unexplained. That table furnishes V, J and clone size, whereas the DNA furnished D and trimming. The sample table contains about 300,000 clones; only one count was recorded for roughly four fifths of them. Approximately 10% of the sample is taken by the ten largest.

The sequence is built from TRBV13 and TRBJ1-3; matching of 5 bases hints at TRBD1 as the D gene. The sequenced sample was peripheral blood. This TCR was recovered from a woman in her fifties or sixties who had recovered from COVID-19. The CDR3: CASSVQGSGNTIYF. In nucleotides, the sequence is TGTGCCAGCAGCGTCCAGGGCTCTGGAAACACCATATATTTT.